The 3 T cell receptor beta chains in this list originate from one sample, sequenced in a study of shared clonotypes between healthy human individuals. Profiling relied on immunoSEQ multiplex PCR, and the TCRdb table lists in-frame clones only, not all of them. The top ten clones hold approximately 1.1% of a sample with some 1,400,000 clones, more than 95% of them seen once. Sequencing was performed on naive CD4+ T cells sorted from blood. This sample's subset: CD45RA+ positively selected. The source of these receptors is a man younger than 40 in good health.

The chain couples TRBV4-3 to TRBJ1-2; D unresolved. CDR1 and CDR2 from the germline V gene are LGHNA and YSLEER. The CDR3 is 21 residues long. Deletions cut 0 bases from V and 8 bases from J, with 34 bases between. For the CDR3, the DNA is TGCGCCAGCAGCCAAGATATCTCTCCAACTACGCGGGAAGGCTACGAGGAGGGCTACACCTTC. Translating it yields CASSQDISPTTREGYEEGYTF.

CDR3 amino acids: CASSRRGTSTDTQYF. The CDR3 nucleotides are TGTGCCAGCAGCCGTCGGGGAACTAGCACAGATACGCAGTATTTT. The rearrangement uses TRBV11-2 and TRBJ2-3; possibly TRBD2 for D (5 bases). The length of the CDR3 is 15 residues. Trimming took off 5 bases at V and 0 bases at J, with 12 bases between the two ends. Germline loops: CDR1 SGHAT, CDR2 FQNNGV.

V is TRBV25-1 and J is TRBJ2-7; 8 positions agree with TRBD2. CDR1 is MGHDK and CDR2 is SYGVNS in the germline V gene. This CDR3 is 14 amino acids long. After removal of 6 bases from V and 2 bases from J, the junction contained 6 bases not matched to a gene. The CDR3 region has the DNA TGTGCCAGCAGGGCGGTAGCGGGAACCTACGAGCAGTACTTC. Protein product: CASRAVAGTYEQYF.